This TCR beta chain appears in the sequencing data of a study of spatial heterogeneity in lung cancer. The study, taken as a whole, reports: In blood, ubiquitous expanded tumor TCRs appeared more at resection than follow-up.

This clonotype was detected ten times or more. Its target is unknown. Sample time point: sample taken at primary tumor resection. The study sequenced unsorted whole RNA from tumor, nontumor lung or frozen PBMC. Donation came from over 60 patients with untreated early-stage non-small cell lung cancer. Germline CDR1 and CDR2: SQVTM and ANQGSEA. Losses at the gene ends were 5 bases for V and 6 bases for J; bases not matched to a gene: 6. The CDR3 is made up of 12 amino acids. Each molecule of TCR cDNA was tagged with one unique molecular identifier. TCRdb re-called the 5' RACE reads through MiXCR, storing one row per CDR3 protein. The data hold some 22,000 distinct CDR3 sequences, with roughly 4.5% observed a single time.

The chain employs TRBV29-1 and TRBJ1-2; TRBD1 aligns across 7 bases. Sequenced here: PBMCs, sampled at surgery. The clonotype was recovered from a male donor with early-stage non-small cell lung cancer. As DNA, the CDR3 is TGCAGCGTTCAAGGGGGCGTCGATGGCTACACCTTC. Its protein product is CSVQGGVDGYTF.